The T cell receptor beta chain under discussion was sequenced for a study of blood T cell repertoires in COVID-19. The overall study: The analysed material was cDNA or gDNA that came from T cells, B-cell-depleted T cells, or PBMCs.

The V gene end was trimmed by 3 bases and the J gene end by 9 bases; junction bases not matched to a gene: 5. Germline V gene data show CDR1 as LNHDA and CDR2 as SQIVND (reference sequence). The CDR3 is 15 residues long. Original processing methods: How many nucleated cells were present was estimated from reference gene primer amplification. TCRdb's table, derived via immunoSEQ multiplex PCR, lists solely in-frame clones and lacks some. V and J calls plus clone size are reproduced from that table; the DNA served to infer D and trimming. The table records 200,000 to 250,000 clones, approximately 80% of them present only once.

The sequence was collected from an elderly man with acute or convalescent COVID-19. The sample was peripheral blood. The genes are TRBV19 and TRBJ1-6, with 10 bases that match TRBD1. CDR3: CASSIGTGVTSPLHF. In DNA form, the CDR3 reads TGTGCCAGTAGTATCGGGACAGGGGTGACTTCACCCCTCCACTTT.